Listed below are T cell receptor beta chains from one sample, sequenced in a study of shared clonotypes between healthy human individuals. Method: immunoSEQ multiplex PCR; TCRdb's copy keeps in-frame clones and lacks some. The table lists roughly 2.2 million clones, more than 80% of them singletons. Sequencing used naive CD4+ T cells from PBMCs. The receptor source for this set is a man in his late teens or twenties in good health. Some clones in this sample may be carry-over from other donors' samples. Both conserved end residues are trimmed from each CDR3. Each record gives: V gene, clone size, CDR3 protein. Expanded clones are given a class, and other clones once, few, many or no size at all.

TRBV25-1 NA ASSLQGDGEKLF
TRBV5-6 NA ASSPFRSSGANVLT
TRBV29-1 NA SGNRQGAAEAF
TRBV5-1 NA ASSLGARGAYEQY
TRBV6-1 NA ASSERSYTEAF
TRBV28 NA ASSWGTYGYT
TRBV7-9 NA ASSSAWDYYEQY
TRBV27 few ASSLSEQHNQPQH
TRBV5-4 NA ASSETGGSSYEQY
TRBV28 NA AVTTQGHPY
TRBV7-2 NA ASSLARTVPEAF
TRBV28 NA ASSFRLRAGQGYEQY
TRBV19 few ASSTPGRGVNNEQF
TRBV7-7 NA ASSAGAGELF
TRBV19 NA ASSRGTEIRGTEAF
TRBV5-1 NA ASSSVLSSGRATDTQY
TRBV28 NA ASSRVGYEQY
TRBV5-1 NA ASSLGSNTGELF
TRBV30 once AWSGSDTDTQY
TRBV13 NA ASSPPGLAGPLFYNEQF
TRBV19 NA ASAGQGPGELF
TRBV2 NA ASTTGVGPDTQY
TRBV29-1 NA SADSGYTGELF
TRBV28 NA ATQGNYEQY
TRBV7-3 NA ASSFDPNTGELF
TRBV25-1 NA ASSEYRAGSNEQF
TRBV30 NA AWSLTRYEQY
TRBV4-1 NA ASSPRTSGSWYEQY